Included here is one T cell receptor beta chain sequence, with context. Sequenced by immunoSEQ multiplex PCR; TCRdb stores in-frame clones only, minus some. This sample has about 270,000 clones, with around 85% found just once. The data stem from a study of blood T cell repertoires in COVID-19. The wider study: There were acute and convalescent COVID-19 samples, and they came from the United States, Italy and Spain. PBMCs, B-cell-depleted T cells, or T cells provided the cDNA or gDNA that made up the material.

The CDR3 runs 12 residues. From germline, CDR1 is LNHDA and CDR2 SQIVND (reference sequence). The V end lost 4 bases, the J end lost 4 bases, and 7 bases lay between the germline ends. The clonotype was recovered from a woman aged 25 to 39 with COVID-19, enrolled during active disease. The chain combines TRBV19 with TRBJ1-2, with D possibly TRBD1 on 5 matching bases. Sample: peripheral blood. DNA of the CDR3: TGTGCCAGTAGTACAGGGCCCTATGGCTACACCTTC. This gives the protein CASSTGPYGYTF.